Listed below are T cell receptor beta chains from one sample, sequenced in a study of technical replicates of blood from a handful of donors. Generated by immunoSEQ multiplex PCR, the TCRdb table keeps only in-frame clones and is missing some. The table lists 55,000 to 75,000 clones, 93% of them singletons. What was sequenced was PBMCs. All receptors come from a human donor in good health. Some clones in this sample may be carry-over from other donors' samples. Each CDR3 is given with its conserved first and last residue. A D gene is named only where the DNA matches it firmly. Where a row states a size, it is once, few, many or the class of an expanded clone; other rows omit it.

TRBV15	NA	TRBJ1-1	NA	TGTGCCACCAGCAGAGATCGGGTACACACTGAAGCTTTCTTT	CATSRDRVHTEAFF
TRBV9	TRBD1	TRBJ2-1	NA	TGTGCCAGCAGCGTAGAGTGGACAGGAGTATACAATGAGCAGTTCTTC	CASSVEWTGVYNEQFF
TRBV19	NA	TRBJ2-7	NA	TGTGCCAGTAGTGTGGGACTTGGCTCACCGATCCCCTACGAGCAGTACTTC	CASSVGLGSPIPYEQYF
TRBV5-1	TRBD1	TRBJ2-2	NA	TGCGCCAGCAGCTTGAGGGACAGGGTATCCACCGGGGAGCTGTTTTTT	CASSLRDRVSTGELFF
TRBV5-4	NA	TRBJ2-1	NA	TGTGCCAGCAGCTTGAGACAATCCGGTGAGCAGTTCTTC	CASSLRQSGEQFF
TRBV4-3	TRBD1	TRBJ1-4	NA	TGCGCCAGCAGCCTCATAGGTCCCGGGACAGGGTCCGAAAAACTGTTTTTT	CASSLIGPGTGSEKLFF
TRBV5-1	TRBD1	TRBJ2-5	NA	TGCGCCAGCAGCTTGAAGGGACAGGGGGCGAGGGAGACCCAGTACTTC	CASSLKGQGARETQYF
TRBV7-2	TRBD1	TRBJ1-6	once	TGTGCCAGCAGCTTTCCGCAGGGGGTAATCTCACCCCTCCACTTT	CASSFPQGVISPLHF
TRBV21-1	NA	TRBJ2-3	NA	TGTGCCAGCAGCAACAGGGAGGGCCTAGCGGGGTCTAGCACAGATACGCAGTATTTT	CASSNREGLAGSSTDTQYF
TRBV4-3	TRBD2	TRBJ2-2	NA	TGCGCCAGCAGCCAAATACTAGCGGGAGGCCTCGGGGAGCTGTTTTTT	CASSQILAGGLGELFF
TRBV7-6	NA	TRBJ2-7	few	TGTGCCAGCAGCTTAGACCACGGCGAGCAGTACTTC	CASSLDHGEQYF
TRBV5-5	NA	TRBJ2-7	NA	TGTGCCAGCAGCCACGGTTCCTACGAGCAGTACTTC	CASSHGSYEQYF
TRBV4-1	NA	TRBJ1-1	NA	TGCGCCAGCAGCCAAGGCAACAGGGACACTGAAGCTTTCTTT	CASSQGNRDTEAFF
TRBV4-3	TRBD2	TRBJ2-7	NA	TGCGCCAGCAGCCCGAGCATAGCGGGAGGGCCTTACGAGCAGTACTTC	CASSPSIAGGPYEQYF
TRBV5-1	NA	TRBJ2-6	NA	TGCGCCAGCAGCTTGGACGGACAGCGGGCCAACGTCCTGACTTTC	CASSLDGQRANVLTF
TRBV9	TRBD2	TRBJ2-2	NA	TGTGCCAGCCGCCGGGAGGGAGAGTCCGGGGAGCTGTTTTTT	CASRREGESGELFF
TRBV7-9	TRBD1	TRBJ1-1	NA	TGTGCCAGCAGCTTAACAGGGGCACGGGGCACTGAAGCTTTCTTT	CASSLTGARGTEAFF
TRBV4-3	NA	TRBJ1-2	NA	TGCGCCAGCAGCCCTAGGCCCCGGACAGACCCTAACTATGGCTACACCTTC	CASSPRPRTDPNYGYTF
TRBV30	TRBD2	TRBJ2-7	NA	TGTGCCTGGAGTGTAACTAGCGAGGGCTACGAGCAGTACTTC	CAWSVTSEGYEQYF
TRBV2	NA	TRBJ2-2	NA	TGTGCCAGCACGGAGATCCGGGGAACCGGGGAGCTGTTTTTT	CASTEIRGTGELFF
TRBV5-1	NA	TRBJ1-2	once	TGCGCCAGCAGCCAGGGTACTTCGACTAACTATGGCTACACCTTC	CASSQGTSTNYGYTF
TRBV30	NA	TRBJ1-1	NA	TGTGCCTCGGACTTCTCGAACACTGAAGCTTTCTTT	CASDFSNTEAFF
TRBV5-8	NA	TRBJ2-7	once	TGTGCCAGCAGCTTCGTTACGGACTTTCGGGCCTACGAGCAGTACTTC	CASSFVTDFRAYEQYF
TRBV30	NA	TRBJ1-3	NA	TGTGCCTATACGGGATCCTCTGGAAACACCATATATTTT	CAYTGSSGNTIYF
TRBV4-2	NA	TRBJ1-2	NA	TGTGCCAGCAGCCAACCCTCCGGTGGCTACACCTTC	CASSQPSGGYTF
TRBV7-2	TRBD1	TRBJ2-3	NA	TGTGCCAGCAGCCCGGGACAGGCGTTTGGCACAGATACGCAGTATTTT	CASSPGQAFGTDTQYF
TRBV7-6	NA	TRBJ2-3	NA	TGTGCCAGCAGCTTTTGGGACGGGGGACGCACAGATACGCAGTATTTT	CASSFWDGGRTDTQYF
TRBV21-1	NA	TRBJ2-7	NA	TGTGCCAGCAGCAAAAACTCGGAGTTGTTTGACGAGCAGTACTTC	CASSKNSELFDEQYF
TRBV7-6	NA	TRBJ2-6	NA	TGTGCCAGCAGCTTAGTAGCAGGGGCCAACGTCCTGACTTTC	CASSLVAGANVLTF
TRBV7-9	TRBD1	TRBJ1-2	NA	TGTGCCAGCAGCTTAGGGAGGGGGCAAGAAAATGGCTACACCTTC	CASSLGRGQENGYTF
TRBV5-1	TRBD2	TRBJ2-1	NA	TGCGCCAGCAGCTTGGGACTAGCGGGGTACAATGAGCAGTTCTTC	CASSLGLAGYNEQFF
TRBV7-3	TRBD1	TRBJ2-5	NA	TGTGCCAGCAGCTTAACGGGGGGACAGGGAAAAGAAGAGACCCAGTACTTC	CASSLTGGQGKEETQYF
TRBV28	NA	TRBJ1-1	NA	TGTGCCAGCAGGAGATACACTGAAGCTTTCTTT	CASRRYTEAFF
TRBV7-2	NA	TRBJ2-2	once	TGTGCCAGCAGCCAGTATGGGACTTCCCGCGGGGAGCTGTTTTTT	CASSQYGTSRGELFF
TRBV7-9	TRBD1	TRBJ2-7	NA	TGTGCCAGCAGCCCCTACAGGGGATCAGACTACGAGCAGTACTTC	CASSPYRGSDYEQYF
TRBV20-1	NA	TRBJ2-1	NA	TGCAGTGCGCCCGGGTGGAAAGAGCAGTTCTTC	CSAPGWKEQFF
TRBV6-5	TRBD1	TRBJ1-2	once	TGTGCCAGCAGCCCGGGACAGCTGAGTAACTATGGCTACACCTTC	CASSPGQLSNYGYTF
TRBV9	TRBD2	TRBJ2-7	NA	TGTGCCAGCAGCTCCGAGACTAGCGGGATTTCCTACGAGCAGTACTTC	CASSSETSGISYEQYF
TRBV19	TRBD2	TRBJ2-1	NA	TGTGCCAGTAGTATCGGGACTAGCGGGAGCGTTGAGCAGTTCTTC	CASSIGTSGSVEQFF
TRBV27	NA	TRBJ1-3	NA	TGTGCCAGCAGTTTAAGCGGGAGGGCAAGTGACACCATATATTTT	CASSLSGRASDTIYF
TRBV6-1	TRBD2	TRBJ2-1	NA	TGTGCCAGCTCTAGCGGGGATACCTACAATGAGCAGTTCTTC	CASSSGDTYNEQFF